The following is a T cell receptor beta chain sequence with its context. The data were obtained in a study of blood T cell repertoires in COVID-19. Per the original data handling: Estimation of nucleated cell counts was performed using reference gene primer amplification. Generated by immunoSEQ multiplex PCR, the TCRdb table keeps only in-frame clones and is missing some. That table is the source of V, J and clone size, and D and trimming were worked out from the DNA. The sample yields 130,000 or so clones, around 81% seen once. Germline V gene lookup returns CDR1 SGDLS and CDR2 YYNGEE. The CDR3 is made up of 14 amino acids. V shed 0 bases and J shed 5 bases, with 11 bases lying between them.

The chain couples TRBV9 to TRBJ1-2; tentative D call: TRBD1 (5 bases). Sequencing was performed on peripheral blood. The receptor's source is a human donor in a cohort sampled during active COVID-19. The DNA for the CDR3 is TGTGCCAGCAGCGTAGAAGGGGTGGGATATGGCTACACCTTC. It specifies CASSVEGVGYGYTF.